This T cell receptor (beta chain) came from a study of T cells in Graves' hyperthyroidism and ophthalmopathy. This clonotype was picked up many times. The CDR3 length is 15 residues. The germline CDR1 and CDR2 sequences are LGHDT and YNNKEL (reference sequence). V was clipped by 4 bases and J by 6 bases; unmatched bases: 6. What was amplified from RNA transcripts were TCR beta CDR3 regions. RT-PCR in the first round (using the HTBI primer set) targeted the TCR CDR3. TCRdb used MiXCR to reprocess the multiplex PCR reads, holding one entry per CDR3 protein. The sample shows about 290,000 distinct CDR3 sequences, approximately 16% of them seen only once.

The rearrangement links TRBV3-1 to TRBJ2-7, with 13 bases fitting TRBD2. Material for sequencing was blood. The source of this sequence is a man aged 30 to 45 with Graves' hyperthyroidism. Here the CDR3 DNA reads TGTGCCAGCAGCCGAAGAGGACTAGCGGGGGTCGAGCAGTACTTC. As protein: CASSRRGLAGVEQYF.